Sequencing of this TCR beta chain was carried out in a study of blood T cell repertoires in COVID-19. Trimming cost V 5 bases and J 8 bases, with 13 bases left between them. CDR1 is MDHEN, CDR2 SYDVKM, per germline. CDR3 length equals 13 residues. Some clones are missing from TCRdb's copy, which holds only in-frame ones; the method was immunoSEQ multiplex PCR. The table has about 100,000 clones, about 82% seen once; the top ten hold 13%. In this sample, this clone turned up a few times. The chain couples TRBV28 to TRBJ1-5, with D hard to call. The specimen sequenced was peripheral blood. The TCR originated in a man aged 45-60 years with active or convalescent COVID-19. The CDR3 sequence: CASSPSPLEPQHF. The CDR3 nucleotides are TGTGCCAGCAGTCCCTCCCCCCTCGAGCCCCAGCATTTT. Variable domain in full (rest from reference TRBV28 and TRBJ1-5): DVKVTQSSRYLVKRTGEKVFLECVQDMDHENMFWYRQDPGLGLRLIYFSYDVKMKEKGDIPEGYSVSREKKERFSLILESASTNQTSMYLCASSPSPLEPQHFGDGTRLSIL.